The 18 T cell receptor beta chains listed next were all sequenced from one sample in a study of blood T cell repertoires in COVID-19. Only in-frame clones appear in the TCRdb table, and some are missing; sequencing was by immunoSEQ multiplex PCR. This sample yields some 180,000 clones, of which 82% are seen a single time; about 8% belongs to the top ten. Material: peripheral blood. These receptors were obtained from a woman aged 55-69 years with COVID-19, enrolled during active disease.

This rearrangement joins TRBV5-4 to TRBJ2-3, with a possible D match to TRBD1 (6 bases). The CDR3 length is 14 residues. Trimming took off 3 bases at V and 2 bases at J, with 10 bases between the two ends. In germline, CDR1 is SGHNT, CDR2 YYREEE (reference sequence). The CDR3 sequence: CASSSDRYTDTQYF. The DNA for the CDR3 is TGTGCCAGCAGCTCAGACAGGTACACAGATACGCAGTATTTT.

This clone turned up a few times. This CDR3 is CASGYRRGPHPDTQYF. The DNA for the CDR3 is TGTGCCAGCGGATACAGGAGGGGCCCGCACCCAGATACGCAGTATTTT. The chain recombines TRBV5-8 with TRBJ2-3, with D perhaps TRBD2 (6 bases). The germline V gene encodes CDR1 SGHTS and CDR2 YDEGEE. This CDR3 spans 16 amino acids. V lost 7 bases to trimming and J lost 4 bases, with 22 bases between them.

The rearrangement joins TRBV6-2 or TRBV6-3 to TRBJ2-5; TRBD2 matches 11 bases. Looked up from germline, CDR1 is MNHEY and CDR2 is SVGEGT. Trimming at V came to 5 bases and at J to 6 bases, leaving 5 bases not matched to a gene. The CDR3 covers 14 residues. This CDR3 is CASSVLAGGQTQYF. The CDR3 region has the DNA TGTGCCAGCAGTGTCCTAGCGGGAGGCCAGACCCAGTACTTC.

This chain joins TRBV11-2 and TRBJ1-3; no reliable D call. The germline CDR1 and CDR2 sequences are SGHAT and FQNNGV. Trimming left V 5 bases short and J 0 bases short, with 8 bases between. The CDR3 runs 14 residues. CDR3: CASSALSSGNTIYF. CDR3 nucleotide sequence: TGTGCCAGCAGCGCACTAAGCTCTGGAAACACCATATATTTT.

V is TRBV7-3 and J is TRBJ2-1, with a possible D match to TRBD2 (6 bases). Germline V gene sequence: CDR1 SGHTA, CDR2 FQGTGA. The V and J ends lost 6 bases and 5 bases respectively, with 17 bases between them. The CDR3 contains 15 residues. The CDR3, as DNA: TGTGCCAGCAGTCGTGGGGGAGGAGAAGACAATGAGCAGTTCTTC. Protein: CASSRGGGEDNEQFF.

This clone was counted a few times. This chain joins TRBV19 and TRBJ1-2; D perhaps matches TRBD1 (6 bases). Trimming pared 4 bases from V and 4 bases from J, leaving 16 bases between. CDR1 LNHDA and CDR2 SQIVND come from the germline V gene (reference sequence). This CDR3 has 15 residues. DNA for the CDR3: TGTGCCAGTAGTACAGAAACAGGGTTGGCCTATGGCTACACCTTC. Its protein product is CASSTETGLAYGYTF. The complete variable domain, with remaining parts taken from reference TRBV19 and TRBJ1-2, reads DGGITQSPKYLFRKEGQNVTLSCEQNLNHDAMYWYRQDPGQGLRLIYYSQIVNDFQKGDIAEGYSVSREKKESFPLTVTSAQKNPTAFYLCASSTETGLAYGYTFGSGTRLTVV.

The gene calls are TRBV4-1 and TRBJ2-3; 9 bases are a match to TRBD1. Losses at the gene ends were 0 bases for V and 0 bases for J; bases not matched to a gene: 4. This CDR3 has 17 residues. Germline V gene data show CDR1 as MGHRA and CDR2 as YSYEKL. The CDR3 DNA sequence: TGCGCCAGCAGCCAAGAAGGGACAGGGCTTAGCACAGATACGCAGTATTTT. It codes for CASSQEGTGLSTDTQYF.

This chain joins TRBV9 and TRBJ2-7; D might be TRBD2 (6 bases). Germline CDR1 and CDR2: SGDLS and YYNGEE. The CDR3 length is 14 residues. Trimming stripped 0 bases from V and 3 bases from J, with 10 bases between. The CDR3 reads CASSVELASYEQYF. CDR3 coding DNA: TGTGCCAGCAGCGTAGAACTAGCTAGCTACGAGCAGTACTTC.

This clone has a single count. The chain links TRBV6-1 to TRBJ2-5, with 9 nucleotides matching TRBD2. Germline V gene sequence: CDR1 MNHNS, CDR2 SASEGT. J gave up 5 bases and V 2 bases, and 15 bases lay outside the gene matches. This CDR3 has 18 amino acids. CDR3: CASSEIGAGGSYAETQYF. CDR3 DNA sequence: TGTGCCAGCAGTGAAATCGGTGCGGGGGGGTCGTACGCCGAGACCCAGTACTTC.

The chain links TRBV28 to TRBJ2-2; 8 positions agree with TRBD1. The germline V gene encodes CDR1 MDHEN and CDR2 SYDVKM. CDR3 size: 14 residues. The V segment lost 5 bases and the J segment 5 bases; nucleotides outside the gene matches: 4. The CDR3: CASSAGGRTGELFF. CDR3 sequence (DNA): TGTGCCAGCAGTGCAGGGGGCAGAACCGGGGAGCTGTTTTTT.

The chain joins TRBV30 to TRBJ2-2, with 8 positions matching TRBD2. The V gene end was trimmed by 0 bases and the J gene end by 5 bases; junction bases not matched to a gene: 8. Germline CDR1 and CDR2: GTSNPN and SVGIG (reference sequence). The CDR3 is made up of 16 amino acids. CDR3 in DNA: TGTGCCTGGAGTGTACGAGCGGGAGTTGGTACCGGGGAGCTGTTTTTT. This encodes CAWSVRAGVGTGELFF.

This clone was seen more than once but under ten times. V is TRBV9 and J is TRBJ1-2, with D unclear. The CDR3 has 13 residues. Per germline, CDR1 SGDLS and CDR2 YYNGEE. V was trimmed by 2 bases and J by 4 bases, leaving 9 bases between them. The CDR3, as DNA: TGTGCCAGCAGCGTTCAGGAACGCTATGGCTACACCTTC. As protein: CASSVQERYGYTF.

The chain recombines TRBV5-1 with TRBJ1-2; D perhaps matches TRBD1 (6 bases). Per the germline V gene, CDR1 is SGHRS and CDR2 is YFSETQ. V lost 4 bases, J lost 4 bases, and 17 bases lay in between. The CDR3 length is 15 residues. The CDR3 region is CASSISPGDGYGYTF. In DNA, the CDR3 is TGCGCCAGCAGCATTTCGCCAGGGGATGGCTATGGCTACACCTTC.

For the CDR3, the DNA is TGTGCCTGGAGTATTGGACTAGCGGGAGCCGGGGAGCTGTTTTTT. The encoded protein is CAWSIGLAGAGELFF. The gene calls are TRBV30 and TRBJ2-2, with 13 bases that match TRBD2. The CDR3 loop spans 15 amino acids. The V gene's germline CDR1 is GTSNPN and CDR2 SVGIG (reference sequence). J was trimmed by 6 bases and V by 2 bases; bases with no gene match: 3.

The chain links TRBV4-1 to TRBJ1-2; TRBD1 aligns across 10 bases. This CDR3 has 16 amino acids. Germline V CDR1 and CDR2: MGHRA, YSYEKL. Losses at the gene ends were 0 bases for V and 7 bases for J; bases not matched to a gene: 8. CDR3 amino acids: CASSQDLVGTGVGYTF. The CDR3 DNA sequence: TGCGCCAGCAGCCAAGACCTCGTAGGGACAGGGGTTGGCTACACCTTC.

This clone was seen once. The V and J genes are TRBV19 and TRBJ1-1; possible D gene TRBD1, 6 bases. The CDR3 totals 18 residues. Per the germline V gene, CDR1 is LNHDA and CDR2 is SQIVND (reference sequence). Trimming removed 5 bases at V and 0 bases at J, with 22 bases between. The CDR3 reads CASSSSHFRGVMNTEAFF. The CDR3 bases are TGTGCCAGTAGTTCATCACACTTCAGGGGCGTAATGAACACTGAAGCTTTCTTT.

V gene TRBV3-1 (or the pseudogene TRBV3-2) combines with J gene TRBJ2-7, with D possibly TRBD1 on 6 matching bases. Germline V gene lookup returns CDR1 LGHDT and CDR2 YNNKEL (reference sequence). The CDR3 is made up of 14 amino acids. V was shortened by 4 bases and J by 1 base, with 11 bases between the two germline ends. CDR3 coding DNA: TGTGCCAGCAGCCTCGACAGGTTTTCCTACGAGCAGTACTTC. Translation: CASSLDRFSYEQYF.

The chain couples TRBV9 to TRBJ1-6; 7 positions agree with TRBD1. The CDR3 contains 17 residues. V lost 4 bases to trimming and J lost 5 bases; unmatched junction nucleotides: 12. Germline CDR1 reads SGDLS; CDR2 reads YYNGEE. The CDR3 here is CASSPQFRQGNNSPLHF. The CDR3 nucleotides read TGTGCCAGCAGCCCCCAATTTAGACAGGGCAATAATTCACCCCTCCACTTT.